The rows below give T cell receptor beta chains drawn from one sample of a study of control samples from healthy donors and cancer patients. Only in-frame clones appear in the TCRdb table, and some are missing; sequencing was by immunoSEQ multiplex PCR. This sample has about 250,000 clones, with around 80% found just once. The sample consisted of PBMCs. These TCRs come from a woman aged 55-70 years with lung cancer. Each CDR3 is given with its conserved first and last residue. Each record gives: CDR3 protein, CDR3 DNA, clone size, V gene, D gene, J gene. A D gene is named only where the DNA matches it firmly. Clone size appears in some rows only: once, few, many, or a class for an expanded clone.

CDR3: CASSVSSGIDEQYF
DNA: TGTGCCAGCAGTGTGAGTAGCGGGATCGACGAGCAGTACTTC
size: NA
V: TRBV2
D: TRBD2
J: TRBJ2-7

CDR3: CASSMGQGSDTQYF
DNA: TGTGCCAGTAGTATGGGACAGGGGTCAGATACGCAGTATTTT
size: NA
V: TRBV19
D: TRBD1
J: TRBJ2-3

CDR3: CASSLVSGHGYF
DNA: TGTGCCAGCAGCTTAGTTTCGGGACACGGGTACTTC
size: NA
V: TRBV11-2
D: NA
J: TRBJ2-5

CDR3: CASSLEAQNYGYTF
DNA: TGTGCCAGCAGCTTGGAAGCACAGAACTATGGCTACACCTTC
size: NA
V: TRBV5-5
D: NA
J: TRBJ1-2

CDR3: CASSMTGTGNTIYF
DNA: TGCGCCAGCAGCATGACAGGGACTGGAAACACCATATATTTT
size: NA
V: TRBV5-1
D: TRBD1
J: TRBJ1-3

CDR3: CASSAGTSGVNEQFF
DNA: TGTGCCAGCAGCGCCGGGACTAGCGGGGTAAATGAGCAGTTCTTC
size: NA
V: TRBV5-4
D: TRBD2
J: TRBJ2-1

CDR3: CASSYRGGRETQYF
DNA: TGTGCCAGCAGTTACCGGGGTGGACGAGAGACCCAGTACTTC
size: NA
V: TRBV6-5
D: NA
J: TRBJ2-5

CDR3: CASSLPTGSGNTIYF
DNA: TGCGCCAGCAGCTTGCCGACAGGCTCTGGAAACACCATATATTTT
size: NA
V: TRBV5-1
D: NA
J: TRBJ1-3

CDR3: CASRLQGNEKLFF
DNA: TGTGCCAGCAGATTACAGGGTAATGAAAAACTGTTTTTT
size: NA
V: TRBV6-5
D: NA
J: TRBJ1-4

CDR3: CASSSNNPGSGNTIYF
DNA: TGTGCCAGCAGCTCGAATAATCCGGGCAGTGGAAACACCATATATTTT
size: NA
V: TRBV7-8
D: NA
J: TRBJ1-3

CDR3: CASSVGQPEETQYF
DNA: TGCGCCAGCAGCGTGGGACAGCCGGAGGAGACCCAGTACTTC
size: NA
V: TRBV5-1
D: TRBD1
J: TRBJ2-5

CDR3: CASSLSGGWVGNEQFF
DNA: TGTGCCAGCAGCCTCTCGGGGGGTTGGGTAGGAAATGAGCAGTTCTTC
size: once
V: TRBV7-2
D: TRBD2
J: TRBJ2-1

CDR3: CASSQGASYNEQFF
DNA: TGTGCCAGCTCACAGGGGGCGAGTTACAATGAGCAGTTCTTC
size: few
V: TRBV18
D: TRBD1
J: TRBJ2-1

CDR3: CASSPTALPGYTF
DNA: TGCGCCAGCAGCCCGACAGCCCTTCCTGGCTACACCTTC
size: NA
V: TRBV5-1
D: NA
J: TRBJ1-2

CDR3: CASGTGSGNQPQHF
DNA: TGTGCCAGCGGGACAGGGTCCGGCAATCAGCCCCAGCATTTT
size: many
V: TRBV3-1/TRBV3-2
D: TRBD1
J: TRBJ1-5

CDR3: CASRSLVDQPQHF
DNA: TGTGCCAGCAGGTCCCTAGTTGATCAGCCCCAGCATTTT
size: NA
V: TRBV6-5
D: NA
J: TRBJ1-5

CDR3: CASSFPGRADTQYF
DNA: TGTGCCAGCAGTTTCCCGGGCCGGGCAGATACGCAGTATTTT
size: NA
V: TRBV27
D: NA
J: TRBJ2-3

CDR3: CASIDDYNSGNTIYF
DNA: TGTGCCAGTATAGATGACTACAACTCTGGAAACACCATATATTTT
size: NA
V: TRBV19
D: NA
J: TRBJ1-3

CDR3: CASSLGDSWQETQYF
DNA: TGCGCCAGCAGCTTGGGGGACAGTTGGCAAGAGACCCAGTACTTC
size: NA
V: TRBV5-1
D: TRBD1
J: TRBJ2-5

CDR3: CASSLQGLASGNTIYF
DNA: TGTGCCAGCAGTCTGCAGGGACTCGCCTCTGGAAACACCATATATTTT
size: NA
V: TRBV2
D: NA
J: TRBJ1-3

CDR3: CASSLAVGLSYEQYF
DNA: TGCGCCAGCAGCTTGGCGGTGGGCTTGAGCTACGAGCAGTACTTC
size: NA
V: TRBV5-1
D: NA
J: TRBJ2-7

CDR3: CASSYSRGTAQPQHF
DNA: TGTGCCAGCAGTTACTCCCGGGGAACGGCTCAGCCCCAGCATTTT
size: once
V: TRBV6-5
D: NA
J: TRBJ1-5

CDR3: CASSEMNTEAFF
DNA: TGTGCCAGCAGTGAGATGAACACTGAAGCTTTCTTT
size: NA
V: TRBV2
D: NA
J: TRBJ1-1

CDR3: CASSRQANTEAFF
DNA: TGTGCCAGCTCACGACAGGCGAACACTGAAGCTTTCTTT
size: NA
V: TRBV18
D: NA
J: TRBJ1-1

CDR3: CASSPGLSSYEQYF
DNA: TGTGCCAGCAGCCCGGGACTGTCCTCCTACGAGCAGTACTTC
size: NA
V: TRBV3-1/TRBV3-2
D: NA
J: TRBJ2-7

CDR3: CASSLAGFSYNEQFF
DNA: TGCGCCAGCAGCTTGGCAGGATTCTCCTACAATGAGCAGTTCTTC
size: NA
V: TRBV5-1
D: NA
J: TRBJ2-1

CDR3: CASGTGSNQPQHF
DNA: TGTGCCAGTGGGACAGGGAGCAATCAGCCCCAGCATTTT
size: NA
V: TRBV6-9
D: TRBD1
J: TRBJ1-5

CDR3: CASRRGGMDQPQHF
DNA: TGTGCCAGCAGGAGAGGGGGCATGGATCAGCCCCAGCATTTT
size: NA
V: TRBV2
D: TRBD1
J: TRBJ1-5

CDR3: CASSTRRSLSSGANVLTF
DNA: TGTGCCAGCAGTACCCGGAGGAGTCTTAGCTCTGGGGCCAACGTCCTGACTTTC
size: NA
V: TRBV2
D: NA
J: TRBJ2-6

CDR3: CATSETGTLGETQYF
DNA: TGTGCCACCAGTGAAACCGGGACACTGGGCGAGACCCAGTACTTC
size: once
V: TRBV24-1
D: NA
J: TRBJ2-5

CDR3: CASSQDLVGAGTDTQYF
DNA: TGTGCCAGCAGCCAAGATTTAGTGGGGGCGGGCACAGATACGCAGTATTTT
size: NA
V: TRBV3-1/TRBV3-2
D: NA
J: TRBJ2-3

CDR3: CASRQAGGSPLHF
DNA: TGTGCCAGCAGGCAAGCGGGCGGTTCACCCCTCCACTTT
size: once
V: TRBV6-5
D: NA
J: TRBJ1-6

CDR3: CAISELQGKDGYTF
DNA: TGTGCCATCAGTGAGCTACAGGGTAAGGATGGCTACACCTTC
size: NA
V: TRBV10-3
D: NA
J: TRBJ1-2

CDR3: CSVEVGQAQTPRAF
DNA: TGCAGCGTTGAAGTGGGGCAGGCCCAAACTCCCCGGGCCTTC
size: NA
V: TRBV29-1
D: NA
J: TRBJ2-4

CDR3: CASSPASGSSSYNEQFF
DNA: TGTGCCAGCTCACCGGCTAGCGGAAGTAGCTCCTACAATGAGCAGTTCTTC
size: NA
V: TRBV18
D: TRBD2
J: TRBJ2-1

CDR3: CSVSGTDYGYTF
DNA: TGCAGCGTCTCCGGGACAGACTATGGCTACACCTTC
size: few
V: TRBV29-1
D: TRBD1
J: TRBJ1-2

CDR3: CASSWPEGGRSIYF
DNA: TGTGCCAGCAGCTGGCCTGAAGGGGGGAGGTCCATATATTTT
size: NA
V: TRBV5-5
D: NA
J: TRBJ1-3

CDR3: CAWSAISNTEAFF
DNA: TGTGCCTGGAGTGCCATCAGTAACACTGAAGCTTTCTTT
size: NA
V: TRBV30
D: NA
J: TRBJ1-1

CDR3: CASSPQTGTSNQPQHF
DNA: TGTGCCAGCAGCCCACAGACAGGGACCAGCAATCAGCCCCAGCATTTT
size: NA
V: TRBV7-6
D: TRBD1
J: TRBJ1-5

CDR3: CASSFYAGNTGELFF
DNA: TGTGCCAGCAGCTTTTATGCAGGGAACACCGGGGAGCTGTTTTTT
size: once
V: TRBV5-5
D: NA
J: TRBJ2-2

CDR3: CAWGRGVGEAFF
DNA: TGTGCCTGGGGGCGCGGCGTGGGTGAAGCTTTCTTT
size: NA
V: TRBV30
D: NA
J: TRBJ1-1

CDR3: CASSSGTGFSGYTF
DNA: TGTGCCAGCAGCTCGGGTACAGGGTTTTCTGGCTACACCTTC
size: NA
V: TRBV5-6
D: NA
J: TRBJ1-2

CDR3: CASSQDARGHGYTF
DNA: TGCGCCAGCAGCCAAGACGCCAGGGGACATGGCTACACCTTC
size: once
V: TRBV4-1
D: NA
J: TRBJ1-2

CDR3: CASSEARGGGGSDTQYF
DNA: TGTGCCAGCAGTGAGGCGAGGGGGGGCGGGGGGTCAGATACGCAGTATTTT
size: NA
V: TRBV2
D: TRBD2
J: TRBJ2-3

CDR3: CAAPGLAGALIGNIQYF
DNA: TGTGCCGCGCCGGGACTAGCGGGAGCTCTAATCGGAAACATTCAGTACTTC
size: once
V: TRBV27
D: TRBD2
J: TRBJ2-4

CDR3: CASNAGTVKGNTIYF
DNA: TGTGCCAGCAACGCCGGGACAGTCAAAGGAAACACCATATATTTT
size: NA
V: TRBV5-5
D: TRBD1
J: TRBJ1-3

CDR3: CASSRQVTETQYF
DNA: TGTGCCAGCAGCCGCCAAGTAACGGAGACCCAGTACTTC
size: NA
V: TRBV14
D: NA
J: TRBJ2-5

CDR3: CASSFRGQGLTEAFF
DNA: TGTGCCAGCAGCTTCAGGGGACAGGGGCTAACTGAAGCTTTCTTT
size: NA
V: TRBV11-2
D: TRBD1
J: TRBJ1-1

CDR3: CASSPPSGLGYTDTQYF
DNA: TGTGCCAGCAGCCCCCCGTCGGGGTTAGGATACACAGATACGCAGTATTTT
size: NA
V: TRBV7-9
D: NA
J: TRBJ2-3

CDR3: CASSFDRVNGYTF
DNA: TGTGCCAGCAGTTTTGACAGGGTGAATGGCTACACCTTC
size: NA
V: TRBV6-5
D: TRBD1
J: TRBJ1-2